Presented here are 2 T cell receptor beta chains from one specimen sequenced in a study of cytomegalovirus exposure and HLA in healthy donors. In the PCR, 60 Vbeta and 13 Jbeta primers were used. Clones were sequenced by immunoSEQ multiplex PCR, and TCRdb holds only the in-frame ones, with some missing. The table records approximately 150,000 clones, 72% of them present only once. The source material was PBMCs. The receptors stem from a human donor in good health.

Note on this clone: An end of the junction differs from the germline gene, which may be a read error. Other DNA sequences in this sample translate to the same CDR3. V is TRBV18 and J is TRBJ2-7, with TRBD1 as a possible D gene (6 bases). Germline V gene data show CDR1 as KGHSH and CDR2 as LQKENI. CDR3 length equals 16 residues. This CDR3 is CASSRNEVDRSYEQYF. CDR3 nucleotides: TGTGCCAGCTCGCGGAATGAAGTCGACAGGAGCTACGAGCAGTACTTT.

The chain is built from TRBV30 and TRBJ1-1; 7 bases fit TRBD1. The trim removed 2 bases at V and 0 bases at J, leaving 6 bases unmatched. Germline CDR1 GTSNPN, CDR2 SVGIG (reference sequence). The CDR3 runs to 15 residues. Here the CDR3 reads CAWSPLTGMNTEAFF. The CDR3 region has the DNA TGTGCCTGGAGTCCTCTGACAGGGATGAACACTGAAGCTTTCTTT.